These 18 T cell receptor beta chains came from one sample sequenced in a study of CD8 T cells in Susac syndrome. Random hexamers were used to reverse transcribe the RNA input (0.5 to 1 ug). TCRdb re-called the immunoSEQ multiplex PCR reads through MiXCR, storing one row per CDR3 protein. The repertoire holds around 69,000 distinct CDR3 sequences, approximately 93% seen once, with 0.4% to 0.55% in the top ten. Sequenced sample: CD8+ T cells from PBMCs. The receptors shown here come from a human donor with Susac syndrome.

The chain carries TRBV6-5 and TRBJ1-4; D remains unclear. Germline CDR1 is MNHEY and CDR2 is SVGAGI. The CDR3 sequence is 15 residues long. V was shortened by 0 bases and J by 4 bases, with 9 bases between the two germline ends. Written as DNA, the CDR3 is TGTGCCAGCAGTTACTCTTACGGAAATAATGAAAAACTGTTTTTT. Protein sequence: CASSYSYGNNEKLFF.

V usage is TRBV10-3 and J usage is TRBJ2-1; a possible D gene is TRBD1 (6 bases). V dropped 4 bases and J dropped 10 bases, with 14 bases sitting between them. The CDR3 totals 13 residues. CDR1 and CDR2 (germline): ENHRY, SYGVKD. The CDR3 coding sequence is TGTGCCATCAGTGGGTTAGGACAGAACGAGCAGTTCTTC. This sequence encodes CAISGLGQNEQFF.

The CDR3 reads CASSIARGAGQPQHF. The CDR3, as DNA: TGTGCCAGTAGTATAGCCCGGGGGGCTGGTCAGCCCCAGCATTTT. The gene calls are TRBV19 and TRBJ1-5; tentatively, D is TRBD1 (6 bases). The CDR3 is made up of 15 amino acids. The ends were cut back, 1 base at V and 6 bases at J, with 13 bases in the middle. Germline loops: CDR1 LNHDA, CDR2 SQIVND (reference sequence).

The chain combines TRBV2 with TRBJ2-2, with TRBD2 matching 7 bases. The CDR3 contains 15 residues. Germline CDR1 is SNHLY and CDR2 is FYNNEI. Trimming removed 6 bases from V and 5 bases from J; junction bases left unmatched: 9. The CDR3 reads CASRTAGTITGELFF. CDR3 DNA: TGTGCCAGCAGAACCGCCGGGACTATAACCGGGGAGCTGTTTTTT.

Concerning this clonotype: A read error may produce the germline difference seen at one junction end. V and J are TRBV20-1 and TRBJ2-5, with D perhaps matching TRBD1 (6 bases). The CDR3 has 15 residues. Germline lookup yields CDR1 DFQATT and CDR2 SNEGSKA (reference sequence). DNA for the CDR3: TGCAGTGCTGGAGAAGTACAGGGACACCAAGAGACCCAGTACTTC. Translated: CSAGEVQGHQETQYF.

The chain has TRBV6-4 and TRBJ2-1, with D perhaps TRBD1 or TRBD2 (5 bases each). The CDR3 sequence is 16 residues long. Germline V CDR1 and CDR2: MRHNA, SNTAGT. V was shortened by 5 bases and J by 4 bases, with 18 bases between the two germline ends. Written as DNA, the CDR3 is TGTGCCAGCAGTAAGGTATCGGGGCCCCCTTACAATGAGCAGTTCTTC. Protein sequence: CASSKVSGPPYNEQFF.

V and J are TRBV9 and TRBJ2-3, with D unclear. Germline V CDR1 and CDR2: SGDLS, YYNGEE. There are 14 residues in the CDR3. With 0 bases removed from V and 0 bases from J, the gap between germline ends came to 5 bases. Here the CDR3 DNA reads TGTGCCAGCAGCGTAGAAGTCAGCACAGATACGCAGTATTTT. It yields the protein CASSVEVSTDTQYF.

CDR3 loop: CASSHRDRAYNEQFF. In DNA form, the CDR3 reads TGTGCCAGCAGCCACCGGGACAGGGCCTACAATGAGCAGTTCTTC. The chain employs TRBV5-6 and TRBJ2-1; the match to TRBD1 covers 9 bases. Germline lookup yields CDR1 SGHDT and CDR2 YYEEEE. The junction had 4 bases not matched to a gene; V was cut back by 4 bases and J by 2 bases. CDR3 size: 15 residues.

V usage is TRBV2 and J usage is TRBJ1-6; no definite D call. The ends were cut back, 6 bases at V and 9 bases at J, with 9 bases in the middle. From germline, CDR1 is SNHLY and CDR2 FYNNEI. There are 12 residues in the CDR3. The CDR3 spells CASSGRRSPLHF. DNA of the CDR3: TGTGCCAGCAGCGGCCGCCGTTCACCCCTCCACTTT.

The rearrangement uses TRBV15 and TRBJ2-4, with D unclear. The V gene lost 2 bases and the J gene lost 9 bases, with 17 bases spanning the gap. Germline CDR1 and CDR2: LNHNV and YYDKDF (reference sequence). This CDR3 has 15 amino acids. CDR3 sequence: CATSRRTSGVGIQYF. The DNA for the CDR3 is TGTGCCACCAGCAGACGTACCTCAGGAGTGGGCATTCAGTACTTC. The full variable domain, rest sourced from reference TRBV15 and TRBJ2-4, is DAMVIQNPRYQVTQFGKPVTLSCSQTLNHNVMYWYQQKSSQAPKLLFHYYDKDFNNEADTPDNFQSRRPNTSFCFLDIRSPGLGDTAMYLCATSRRTSGVGIQYFGAGTRLSVL.

V is TRBV4-1 and J is TRBJ1-5, with TRBD1 matching over 7 bases. Germline V lookup: CDR1 MGHRA, CDR2 YSYEKL. V shed 4 bases and J 1 base; nucleotides not matched to a gene: 10. This CDR3 region has 17 residues. The CDR3 DNA reads as TGCGCCAGCAGCCGATTCGTATTACAGGGGAGCAATCAGCCCCAGCATTTT. Translating it yields CASSRFVLQGSNQPQHF.

This clonotype has just a few counts. The V call is TRBV28, the J call TRBJ1-1, with D tentatively TRBD1 (6 bases). V was trimmed by 4 bases and J by 4 bases, leaving 10 bases between them. Germline assignment: CDR1 MDHEN and CDR2 SYDVKM. The CDR3 contains 13 residues. The CDR3 DNA reads TGTGCCAGCAGTTCCGAAGGGGGCACTGAAGCTTTCTTT. This encodes CASSSEGGTEAFF.

This clonotype was observed a single time. CDR3 sequence reads: CASSQDLPGLAGEGPYEQYF. The CDR3 DNA follows: TGTGCCAGCAGCCAAGACCTACCGGGACTAGCGGGAGAGGGGCCCTACGAGCAGTACTTC. The genes are TRBV4-2 and TRBJ2-7, with 14 positions matching TRBD2. Trimming at V came to 0 bases and at J to 2 bases, leaving 12 bases not matched to a gene. The CDR3 runs 20 residues. Germline loops: CDR1 LGHNA, CDR2 YNFKEQ.

This rearrangement joins TRBV2 to TRBJ2-7; D gene unclear. Germline CDR1 reads SNHLY; CDR2 reads FYNNEI. V was cut by 6 bases and J by 3 bases, with 6 bases left in between. This CDR3 is 11 amino acids long. CDR3 sequence reads: CASRANYEQYF. The CDR3 coding sequence is TGTGCCAGCAGGGCGAACTACGAGCAGTACTTC.

The chain employs TRBV12-3 or TRBV12-4 and TRBJ2-1, with D hard to call. The germline V and J ends were trimmed by 2 bases and 1 base, with 9 bases remaining between them. CDR3 length equals 15 residues. DNA of the CDR3: TGTGCCAGCAGTTTAAAGCGTACGTCCTACAATGAGCAGTTCTTC. It encodes CASSLKRTSYNEQFF.

The chain joins TRBV2 to TRBJ2-7; TRBD2 might be the D (6 bases). The germline V and J ends were trimmed by 4 bases and 3 bases, with 19 bases remaining between them. CDR3 length equals 16 residues. Germline CDR1 and CDR2: SNHLY and FYNNEI. CDR3 coding DNA: TGTGCCAGCAGTGCGTTTGGGCAGGGAGGTGGCTACGAGCAGTACTTC. This encodes CASSAFGQGGGYEQYF.

The chain employs TRBV19 and TRBJ2-7; D is perhaps TRBD2 (6 bases). This CDR3 region has 13 residues. V gave up 5 bases and J gave up 2 bases, with 10 bases separating them. Germline values: CDR1 LNHDA, CDR2 SQIVND (reference sequence). CDR3 DNA sequence: TGTGCCAGTAGTTGGGGGGATCCCTACGAGCAGTACTTC. It specifies CASSWGDPYEQYF. The whole variable domain, filled in from reference TRBV19 and TRBJ2-7, reads DGGITQSPKYLFRKEGQNVTLSCEQNLNHDAMYWYRQDPGQGLRLIYYSQIVNDFQKGDIAEGYSVSREKKESFPLTVTSAQKNPTAFYLCASSWGDPYEQYFGPGTRLTVT.

The chain links TRBV7-9 to TRBJ2-3; the D gene is possibly TRBD1 (6 bases). Looked up from germline, CDR1 is SEHNR and CDR2 is FQNEAQ (reference sequence). This CDR3 region has 15 residues. V gave up 6 bases and J gave up 1 base, with 14 bases separating them. CDR3 sequence reads: CASSRPGAGTDTQYF. The CDR3 DNA follows: TGTGCCAGCAGTCGACCAGGGGCCGGCACAGATACGCAGTATTTT. The variable domain in full, with the rest retrieved from reference TRBV7-9 and TRBJ2-3, is DTGVSQNPRHKITKRGQNVTFRCDPISEHNRLYWYRQTLGQGPEFLTYFQNEAQLEKSRLLSDRFSAERPKGSFSTLEIQRTEQGDSAMYLCASSRPGAGTDTQYFGPGTRLTVL.